The present entry profiles one T cell receptor beta chain with its context. The target antigen is unknown. This record belongs to a study of shared clonotypes between healthy human individuals. Replicate PCRs from sorted subsets contained about 0.2 ug DNA, which is 29,000 or so T cell genomes. Produced via immunoSEQ multiplex PCR; TCRdb's table is partial and in-frame only. The sample lists around 200,000 clones, 90% to 95% occurring once. Study-wide findings and caveats: Memory subsets had estimated richness that was generally smaller than that of naive subsets.

The CDR3 sequence is 12 residues long. V was clipped by 7 bases and J by 1 base, with 8 bases between them. Germline CDR1 is SQVTM and CDR2 is ANQGSEA. This chain uses TRBV29-1 with TRBJ1-5; D remains unclear. Material: naive CD4+ T cells sorted from blood. Documented subset: CD45RA+ positively selected. The receptor was derived from a woman younger than 45 in good health. In nucleotides, the CDR3 is TGCAGCGCCTCTAACAGCAATCAGCCCCAGCATTTT. Amino acid sequence: CSASNSNQPQHF.